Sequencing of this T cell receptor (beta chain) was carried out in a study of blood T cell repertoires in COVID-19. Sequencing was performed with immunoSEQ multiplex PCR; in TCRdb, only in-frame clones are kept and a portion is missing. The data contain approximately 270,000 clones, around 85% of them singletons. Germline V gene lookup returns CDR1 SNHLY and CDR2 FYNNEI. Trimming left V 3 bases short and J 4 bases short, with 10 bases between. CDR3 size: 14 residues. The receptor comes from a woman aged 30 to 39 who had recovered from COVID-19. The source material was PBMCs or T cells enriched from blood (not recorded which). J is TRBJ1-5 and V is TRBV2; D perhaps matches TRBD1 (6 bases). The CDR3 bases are TGTGCCAGCAGTGATTGGACAGAAAATCAGCCCCAGCATTTT. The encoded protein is CASSDWTENQPQHF.